The source of this TCR beta chain is a study of vaccination and CD4 T cells after COVID-19. At the level of the study: Timing of post-vaccine sample collection was a median about 72 days after dose two, with a range of 14 to 241.

MiXCR, applied by TCRdb to the PCR reads, yields one record per CDR3 protein. This table holds about 21,000 distinct CDR3 sequences, roughly 63% found once. General study results and limits: Looking at convalescent patients, 304 of their 307 vaccine-specific clones were spike mono-reactive. There was no significant change from about 20 to 38 median reactive clonotypes.

A note on this clonotype: Antigen specificity is unknown.

The CDR3 extends over 16 amino acids. Trimming took 4 bases from V and 4 from J; bases not matched to a gene: 8. The germline gives CDR1 LNHDA, CDR2 SQIVND (reference sequence). V is TRBV19 and J is TRBJ1-4, with 8 bases that match TRBD1. This TCR was recovered from a human donor who had recovered from COVID-19. The material was CD4+ T cells from blood, obtained after SARS-CoV-2 vaccination. CDR3 amino acids: CASSTNLRGRNEKLFF. The CDR3 DNA follows: TGTGCCAGTAGTACGAACCTCAGGGGGCGTAATGAAAAACTGTTTTTT.